This T cell receptor (beta chain) stems from a study of T cells after yellow fever vaccination. Study-level points and caveats: The study re-detected most primary-vaccination clones after the booster (under 97% CD4, 85% to 90% CD8). In FACS-sorted repertoires, abundant clonotypes from the bulk population could appear as contaminants. The CD4 compartment and the CD8 compartment contained a small share of clonotypes in common.

V gave up 4 bases and J gave up 4 bases, with 13 bases separating them. This CDR3 has 14 residues. TCRdb fed the 5' RACE reads into MiXCR, producing one record per CDR3 protein. In the table there are hundreds of thousands of distinct CDR3 sequences, around 13% of which are singletons. A few counts support this clonotype. The antigen is undetermined. The chain carries TRBV12-3 or TRBV12-4 and TRBJ1-2; D unresolved. Specimen: CD4+ T cells sorted from PBMCs, collected 15 days after the yellow fever booster vaccination. This TCR came from a young man who received the YFV17D yellow fever vaccine. In DNA form, the CDR3 reads TGTGCCAGCAGTTCCCGGGAATTAGCCTATGGCTACACCTTC. Its translation is CASSSRELAYGYTF.